This TCR beta chain was recorded in a study of blood T cell repertoires in COVID-19. Germline assignment: CDR1 SNHLY and CDR2 FYNNEI. Deletions cut 4 bases from V and 2 bases from J, with 11 bases between. This CDR3 is built from 14 residues. TCRdb keeps only in-frame clones here, not all; method: immunoSEQ multiplex PCR. The table lists hundreds of thousands of clones, 88% of them singletons, with about 1.5% in the top ten. Sequenced: PBMCs or T cells enriched from blood (not recorded which). This TCR was recovered from a woman under 30 who had been exposed to COVID-19. The chain couples TRBV2 to TRBJ2-5, with D maybe TRBD2 (6 bases). The CDR3 loop reads CASSGYGGQETQYF. The CDR3 DNA sequence: TGTGCCAGCAGTGGGTATGGGGGGCAAGAGACCCAGTACTTC.